The 31 T cell receptor beta chains below were found in one sample sequenced in a study of cytomegalovirus exposure and HLA in healthy donors. PCR amplification relied on 60 Vbeta primers (plus 13 Jbeta primers). The assay was immunoSEQ multiplex PCR, and TCRdb's table has in-frame clones only and misses some. The sample has around 100,000 clones; 10% are singletons. Sequencing used PBMCs. The receptors were sampled from a man aged 40-49 years in good health and CMV-seropositive.

This chain links TRBV11-2 with TRBJ1-1, with D uncertain. The CDR3 runs to 17 residues. Germline V CDR1 and CDR2: SGHAT, FQNNGV. V shed 1 base and J shed 5 bases, with 20 bases lying between them. CDR3 DNA sequence: TGTGCCAGCAGCTTAGTCGGGTCGAAAGTTTCGTCTACTGAAGCTTTCTTT. Its translation is CASSLVGSKVSSTEAFF.

This clone came up a few times. J is TRBJ1-2 and V is TRBV27, with D tentatively TRBD1 (6 bases). V was pared by 7 bases and J by 4 bases, with 13 bases between. CDR1 and CDR2 from the germline V gene are MNHEY and SMNVEV (reference sequence). The length of the CDR3 is 13 residues. Written as DNA, the CDR3 is TGTGCCAGCACCAGGGACACCCGCTATGGCTACACCTTC. Protein product: CASTRDTRYGYTF.

The table lists this clone with many counts. The J gene is TRBJ1-1, the V gene TRBV29-1; weak D call: TRBD1 (5 bases). This CDR3 is built from 13 residues. The ends were cut back, 4 bases at V and 3 bases at J, with 12 bases in the middle. CDR1 SQVTM and CDR2 ANQGSEA come from the germline V gene. CDR3: CSVGGGYDTEAFF. CDR3 bases: TGCAGCGTTGGGGGGGGTTATGACACTGAAGCTTTCTTT.

This clone has only a few counts. The V call is TRBV5-1, the J call TRBJ2-7; tentatively, D is TRBD1 (8 bases). V was shortened by 2 bases and J by 4 bases, with 16 bases between the two germline ends. The CDR3 sequence is 15 residues long. Germline V gene lookup returns CDR1 SGHRS and CDR2 YFSETQ. The CDR3 is CASSFGTGGGYEQYF. CDR3 bases: TGCGCCAGCAGCTTTGGGACAGGCGGGGGTTACGAGCAGTACTTC.

This clone was counted between two and nine times. J is TRBJ1-4 and V is TRBV27; no firm D call. Germline V lookup: CDR1 MNHEY, CDR2 SMNVEV (reference sequence). The CDR3 runs 15 residues. Trimming removed 7 bases from V and 3 bases from J, with 15 bases in between. This CDR3 is CASKQSLGSNEKLFF. Here the CDR3 DNA reads TGTGCCAGCAAACAGTCCCTTGGGTCTAATGAAAAACTGTTTTTT.

This clone appeared a few times. This chain joins TRBV30 and TRBJ2-5; the D gene is possibly TRBD2 (6 bases). Germline V CDR1 and CDR2: GTSNPN, SVGIG (reference sequence). Trimming removed 6 bases from V and 1 base from J, with 6 bases in between. CDR3 length: 11 residues. In DNA form, the CDR3 reads TGTGCCTGTAGCGGCCAAGAGACCCAGTACTTC. Encoded protein: CACSGQETQYF.

This clone was counted between two and nine times. CDR3 DNA sequence: TGTGCCAGCAGCTTGGCCGCGAACTCTGGAAACACCATATATTTT. It encodes CASSLAANSGNTIYF. The J gene is TRBJ1-3, the V gene TRBV5-4, with D uncertain. Trimming cost V 0 bases and J 0 bases, with 7 bases left between them. Germline values: CDR1 SGHNT, CDR2 YYREEE (reference sequence). The CDR3 runs to 15 residues.

The rearrangement uses TRBV19 and TRBJ2-7, with 14 bases lining up with TRBD2. Germline values: CDR1 LNHDA, CDR2 SQIVND (reference sequence). V shed 9 bases and J 6 bases; nucleotides not matched to a gene: 7. This CDR3 region has 14 residues. DNA of the CDR3: TGTGCCAGCCCCGGGACTAGCGGGAGATGCGAGCAGTACTTC. It is translated as CASPGTSGRCEQYF. The complete variable domain, with remaining parts taken from reference TRBV19 and TRBJ2-7, reads DGGITQSPKYLFRKEGQNVTLSCEQNLNHDAMYWYRQDPGQGLRLIYYSQIVNDFQKGDIAEGYSVSREKKESFPLTVTSAQKNPTAFYLCASPGTSGRCEQYFGPGTRLTVT.

This clone was detected only a few times. J is TRBJ1-4 and V is TRBV29-1; 9 bases agree with TRBD1. The trim removed 4 bases at V and 6 bases at J, leaving 3 bases unmatched. The CDR3 is made up of 13 amino acids. Germline V gene sequence: CDR1 SQVTM, CDR2 ANQGSEA. The CDR3 here is CSVGQGDDEKLFF. The CDR3 nucleotides read TGCAGCGTTGGACAGGGGGATGATGAAAAACTGTTTTTT.

This chain joins TRBV6-1 and TRBJ2-7; TRBD1 matches 8 bases. The V segment lost 10 bases and the J segment 0 bases; nucleotides outside the gene matches: 11. The CDR3 length is 15 residues. Germline V lookup: CDR1 MNHNS, CDR2 SASEGT. CDR3 sequence: CATQRTGRSSYEQYF. In DNA, the CDR3 is TGTGCCACCCAGCGGACAGGGAGGAGCTCCTACGAGCAGTACTTC.

In this sample, this clone turned up a few times. This chain connects TRBV30 to TRBJ1-1, with D unresolved. CDR3 length: 13 amino acids. From germline, CDR1 is GTSNPN and CDR2 SVGIG (reference sequence). V was shortened by 0 bases and J by 3 bases, with 8 bases between the two germline ends. Written as DNA, the CDR3 is TGTGCCTGGAGTGTTGAGGCGGACACTGAAGCTTTCTTT. The encoded protein is CAWSVEADTEAFF.

In this sample, this clone turned up a few times. The chain has TRBV11-2 and TRBJ1-4; the match to TRBD1 covers 10 bases. CDR3 length: 16 amino acids. Germline values: CDR1 SGHAT, CDR2 FQNNGV. V lost 5 bases and J lost 6; bases outside the gene matches: 9. Here the CDR3 reads CASSHRDRGNDEKLFF. The DNA for the CDR3 is TGTGCCAGCAGCCACCGGGACAGGGGAAACGATGAAAAACTGTTTTTT.

This clone has a count of ten or more. The chain has TRBV25-1 and TRBJ2-7; tentatively, D is TRBD2 (6 bases). CDR1 is MGHDK and CDR2 is SYGVNS in the germline V gene. The CDR3 extends over 13 amino acids. Trimming stripped 6 bases from V and 6 bases from J, with 15 bases between. The CDR3 DNA reads as TGTGCCAGCAGACGGGAGTCCTCCCCCGAGCAGTACTTC. As protein: CASRRESSPEQYF.

In this sample, this clone turned up a few times. The gene calls are TRBV29-1 and TRBJ1-5; 11 bases match TRBD1. The CDR3 contains 15 residues. The germline V gene has CDR1 SQVTM and CDR2 ANQGSEA. Unmatched junction bases numbered 7, after V lost 4 bases and J lost 5 bases. The CDR3 loop reads CSVASGTGGDQPQHF. The CDR3 region has the DNA TGCAGCGTTGCTTCAGGGACAGGGGGTGATCAGCCCCAGCATTTT.

Only a few counts were recorded for this clone. The V call is TRBV5-4, the J call TRBJ1-2; 9 nucleotides line up with TRBD1. Germline loops: CDR1 SGHNT, CDR2 YYREEE (reference sequence). The CDR3 extends over 14 amino acids. The V gene end was trimmed by 5 bases and the J gene end by 9 bases; junction bases not matched to a gene: 11. The DNA for the CDR3 is TGTGCCAGCAGAAAACCGGGACAGGGTTTCAGCTACACCTTC. Its protein is CASRKPGQGFSYTF.

This chain connects TRBV5-1 to TRBJ2-4; the D is unclear. CDR1 and CDR2 from the germline V gene are SGHRS and YFSETQ. V was trimmed by 0 bases and J by 3 bases, leaving 10 bases between them. This CDR3 comprises 15 residues. The CDR3 DNA reads TGCGCCAGCAGCTTGGGTGCGGAGTTCAAAAACATTCAGTACTTC. Translation gives CASSLGAEFKNIQYF.

Comment on this clone: An end of the junction does not agree with germline; a read error may underlie this. This chain links TRBV29-1 with TRBJ2-1; 9 bases fit TRBD2. Germline V CDR1 and CDR2: SQVTM, ANQGSEA. The CDR3 is 13 residues long. The CDR3 region has the DNA TGCAGCGGTGAAAAGGGACTAGCCAATGAGCAGTTCTTC. Its translation: CSGEKGLANEQFF.

This clone was picked up a small number of times. This chain joins TRBV28 and TRBJ2-7, with 9 bases aligning to TRBD1. Trimming took 4 bases from V and 5 from J; bases not matched to a gene: 9. Germline V CDR1 and CDR2: MDHEN, SYDVKM. The CDR3 length is 15 residues. The CDR3 here is CASSSIAGTGNEQYF. In nucleotides, the CDR3 is TGTGCCAGCAGTTCGATAGCCGGGACAGGGAACGAGCAGTACTTC.

V usage is TRBV7-6 and J usage is TRBJ2-2; D may be TRBD1 (6 bases). CDR3 length: 14 amino acids. Trimming removed 5 bases at V and 2 bases at J, with 9 bases between. Germline CDR1 is SGHVS and CDR2 is FNYEAQ. DNA of the CDR3: TGTGCCAGCAGCAAGGGACATAACACCGGGGAGCTGTTTTTT. It specifies CASSKGHNTGELFF.

The chain employs TRBV10-3 and TRBJ1-5; possible D gene TRBD1, 6 bases. This CDR3 comprises 15 residues. Deletions cut 2 bases from V and 2 bases from J, with 10 bases between. Germline loops: CDR1 ENHRY, CDR2 SYGVKD. The CDR3 is CAISENRAGNQPQHF. CDR3 sequence (DNA): TGTGCCATCAGTGAGAACAGGGCGGGCAATCAGCCCCAGCATTTT.

The V and J genes are TRBV29-1 and TRBJ2-3, with 9 bases aligning to TRBD1. Germline assignment: CDR1 SQVTM and CDR2 ANQGSEA. Trimming removed 6 bases from V and 3 bases from J; junction bases left unmatched: 4. This CDR3 has 13 residues. CDR3 sequence reads: CSVKGQGTDTQYF. CDR3 nucleotides: TGCAGCGTAAAGGGACAGGGAACAGATACGCAGTATTTT.

This clone was observed a handful of times. V is TRBV2 and J is TRBJ2-7; 9 nucleotides agree with TRBD1. The V gene's germline CDR1 is SNHLY and CDR2 FYNNEI. The V segment lost 6 bases and the J segment 5 bases; nucleotides outside the gene matches: 11. The CDR3 has 15 residues. CDR3 loop: CASSAVDRGFNEQYF. The CDR3 nucleotides read TGTGCCAGCAGCGCCGTAGACAGGGGGTTCAACGAGCAGTACTTC.

V and J are TRBV5-6 and TRBJ2-5, with a possible D match to TRBD2 (6 bases). The CDR3 is 15 amino acids. The germline V gene encodes CDR1 SGHDT and CDR2 YYEEEE. Trimming took off 4 bases at V and 4 bases at J, with 17 bases between the two ends. The CDR3 DNA reads as TGTGCCAGCAGCCAAAGACGGCTCGGGGGAGAGACCCAGTACTTC. This codes for CASSQRRLGGETQYF.

This clone was found a few times. The chain has TRBV7-6 and TRBJ2-3, with 9 bases matching TRBD2. V lost 5 bases, J lost 3 bases, and 9 bases stayed unmatched. This CDR3 region has 16 residues. CDR1 and CDR2 (germline): SGHVS, FNYEAQ. The CDR3 region has the DNA TGTGCCAGCAGCCTACTCCAGCGGGAGGCGACAGATACGCAGTATTTT. Translating it yields CASSLLQREATDTQYF.

In regard to this clone: Sequence at one end of the junction differs from germline and may be a read error. This same CDR3 is encoded by further DNA sequences in the sample. The rearrangement links TRBV30 to TRBJ1-1; maybe TRBD1 (6 bases). Germline CDR1 reads GTSNPN; CDR2 reads SVGIG (reference sequence). The CDR3 is made up of 16 amino acids. Written as DNA, the CDR3 is TGTGCCTGGAGGTTACCCGGGACACAAAAAGACACGGAAGCTTTCTTT. Residues: CAWRLPGTQKDTEAFF. Supplemented by reference TRBV30 and TRBJ1-1, the full variable domain reads SQTIHQWPATLVQPVGSPLSLECTVEGTSNPNLYWYRQAAGRGLQLLFYSVGIGQISSEVPQNLSASRPQDRQFILSSKKLLLSDSGFYLCAWRLPGTQKDTEAFFGQGTRLTVV.

This chain joins TRBV7-8 and TRBJ1-2, with TRBD1 matching over 9 bases. After removal of 1 base from V and 3 bases from J, the junction contained 3 bases not matched to a gene. The CDR3 loop spans 15 amino acids. The germline CDR1 and CDR2 sequences are SGHVS and FQNEAQ. The CDR3 is CASSLDTGGYYGYTF. In DNA, the CDR3 is TGTGCCAGCAGCTTAGACACAGGGGGCTACTATGGCTACACCTTC.

The V gene is TRBV7-2, the J gene TRBJ2-5; possibly TRBD2 for D (6 bases). CDR3 length equals 14 residues. The germline V gene encodes CDR1 SGHTA and CDR2 FQGNSA. V lost 1 base to trimming and J lost 3 bases, with 9 bases between them. As DNA, the CDR3 is TGTGCCAGCAGCTTAGGGGCGGGGAAAGAGACCCAGTACTTC. This codes for CASSLGAGKETQYF. Full variable domain (outside the CDR3, taken from reference TRBV7-2 and TRBJ2-5): GAGVSQSPSNKVTEKGKDVELRCDPISGHTALYWYRQSLGQGLEFLIYFQGNSAPDKSGLPSDRFSAERTGGSVSTLTIQRTQQEDSAVYLCASSLGAGKETQYFGPGTRLLVL.

DNA for the CDR3: TGTGCCAGCAGCTTCCAGGGTTGGGACAATGAGCAGTTCTTC. Protein sequence: CASSFQGWDNEQFF. The chain couples TRBV7-3 to TRBJ2-1; TRBD1 might be the D (5 bases). The CDR3 consists of 14 residues. Germline-derived CDR1 and CDR2 are SGHTA and FQGTGA. V lost 3 bases and J 5 bases, leaving 11 bases between the germline ends.

The chain couples TRBV19 to TRBJ2-1; D call uncertain. Germline V gene data show CDR1 as LNHDA and CDR2 as SQIVND (reference sequence). The V end lost 1 base, the J end lost 4 bases, and 5 bases lay between the germline ends. The CDR3 is made up of 13 amino acids. The CDR3 protein is CASSIVPYNEQFF. The CDR3 nucleotides are TGTGCCAGTAGTATAGTCCCTTACAATGAGCAGTTCTTC.

This clone turned up a few times. The V call is TRBV6-1, the J call TRBJ2-6; TRBD1 aligns across 7 bases. The V gene end was trimmed by 10 bases and the J gene end by 3 bases; junction bases not matched to a gene: 6. The CDR3 has 14 amino acids. Germline V gives CDR1 MNHNS, CDR2 SASEGT. This CDR3 reads CATDRDGGANVLTF. The CDR3 coding sequence is TGTGCCACCGACAGGGACGGTGGGGCCAACGTCCTGACTTTC.

A few counts support this clone. The chain has TRBV2 and TRBJ1-2; 8 positions agree with TRBD1. CDR1 and CDR2 (germline): SNHLY, FYNNEI. The CDR3 consists of 12 residues. J lost 10 bases, V lost 4 bases, and 5 bases had no gene match. The CDR3 sequence is CASSVGTGAYTF. The CDR3 bases are TGTGCCAGCAGTGTTGGGACAGGCGCCTACACCTTC.